The T cell receptor (beta chain) described here comes from a study of blood T cell repertoires in COVID-19. The germline CDR1 and CDR2 sequences are MGHRA and YSYEKL. The length of the CDR3 is 15 residues. Trimming pared 1 base from V and 5 bases from J, leaving 14 bases between. Method: immunoSEQ multiplex PCR; TCRdb's copy keeps in-frame clones and lacks some. The table records a few hundred thousand clones, more than 75% of them present only once. The sample consisted of PBMCs or T cells enriched from blood (not recorded which). V is TRBV4-1 and J is TRBJ1-2; a weak D match, TRBD1 (6 bases). The receptor's source is a woman in her thirties who had recovered from COVID-19. The CDR3, as DNA: TGCGCCAGCAGCCAAGTTTGGGACATCTTGTATGGCTACACCTTC. Protein sequence: CASSQVWDILYGYTF.